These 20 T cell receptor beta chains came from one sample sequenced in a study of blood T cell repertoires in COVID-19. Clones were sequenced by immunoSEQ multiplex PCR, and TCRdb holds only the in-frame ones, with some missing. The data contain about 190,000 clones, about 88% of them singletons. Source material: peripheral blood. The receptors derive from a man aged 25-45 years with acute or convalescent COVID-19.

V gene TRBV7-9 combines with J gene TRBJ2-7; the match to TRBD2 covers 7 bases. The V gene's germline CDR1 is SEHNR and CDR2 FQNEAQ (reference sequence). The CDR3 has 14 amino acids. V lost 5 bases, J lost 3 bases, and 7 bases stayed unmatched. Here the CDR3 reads CASSPRGDLYEQYF. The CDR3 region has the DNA TGTGCCAGCAGCCCACGGGGGGACCTCTACGAGCAGTACTTC.

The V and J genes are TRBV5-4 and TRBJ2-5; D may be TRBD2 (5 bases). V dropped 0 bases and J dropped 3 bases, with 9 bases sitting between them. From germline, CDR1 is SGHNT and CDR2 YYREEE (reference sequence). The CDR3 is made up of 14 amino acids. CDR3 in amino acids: CASSLVSGKETQYF. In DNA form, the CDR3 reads TGTGCCAGCAGCTTGGTCAGCGGTAAAGAGACCCAGTACTTC.

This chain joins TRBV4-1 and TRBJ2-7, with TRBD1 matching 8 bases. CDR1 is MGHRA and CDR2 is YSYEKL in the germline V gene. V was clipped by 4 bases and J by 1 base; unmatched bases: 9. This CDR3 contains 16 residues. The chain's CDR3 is CASSPKPDRGSYEQYF. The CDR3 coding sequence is TGCGCCAGCAGCCCTAAGCCTGACAGGGGTTCCTACGAGCAGTACTTC.

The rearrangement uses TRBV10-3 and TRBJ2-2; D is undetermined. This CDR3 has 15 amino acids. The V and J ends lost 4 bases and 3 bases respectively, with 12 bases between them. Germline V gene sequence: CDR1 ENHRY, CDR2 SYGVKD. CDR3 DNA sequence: TGTGCCATCAGTGTTGCCGGGTCCGACACCGGGGAGCTGTTTTTT. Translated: CAISVAGSDTGELFF.

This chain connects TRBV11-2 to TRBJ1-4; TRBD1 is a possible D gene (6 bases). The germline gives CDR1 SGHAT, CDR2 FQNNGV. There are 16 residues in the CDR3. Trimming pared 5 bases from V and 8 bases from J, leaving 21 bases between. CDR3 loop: CASSPTLGGAREKLFF. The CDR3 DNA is TGTGCCAGCAGCCCCACCCTGGGGGGGGCGCGCGAAAAACTGTTTTTT. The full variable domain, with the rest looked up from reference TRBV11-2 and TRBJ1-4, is EAGVAQSPRYKIIEKRQSVAFWCNPISGHATLYWYQQILGQGPKLLIQFQNNGVVDDSQLPKDRFSAERLKGVDSTLKIQPAKLEDSAVYLCASSPTLGGAREKLFFGSGTQLSVL.

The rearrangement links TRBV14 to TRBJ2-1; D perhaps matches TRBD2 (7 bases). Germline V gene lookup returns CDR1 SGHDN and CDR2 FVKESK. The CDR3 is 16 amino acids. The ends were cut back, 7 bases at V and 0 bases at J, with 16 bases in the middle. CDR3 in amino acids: CASNTGRGASYNEQFF. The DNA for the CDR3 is TGTGCCAGCAACACGGGCCGGGGGGCCTCCTACAATGAGCAGTTCTTC.

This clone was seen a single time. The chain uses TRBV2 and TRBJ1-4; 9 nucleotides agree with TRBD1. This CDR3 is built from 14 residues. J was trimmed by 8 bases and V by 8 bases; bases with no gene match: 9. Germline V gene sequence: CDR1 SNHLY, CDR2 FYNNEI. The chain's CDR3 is CASRRGQGEEKLFF. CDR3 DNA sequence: TGTGCCAGCCGAAGGGGACAGGGAGAAGAAAAACTGTTTTTT.

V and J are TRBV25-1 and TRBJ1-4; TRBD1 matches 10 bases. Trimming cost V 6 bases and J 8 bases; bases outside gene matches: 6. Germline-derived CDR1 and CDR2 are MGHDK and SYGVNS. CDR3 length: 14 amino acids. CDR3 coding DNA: TGTGCCAGCAGCGCCGGACAGGGGGGAGAAAAACTGTTTTTT. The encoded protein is CASSAGQGGEKLFF. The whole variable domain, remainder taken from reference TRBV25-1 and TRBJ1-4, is EADIYQTPRYLVIGTGKKITLECSQTMGHDKMYWYQQDPGMELHLIHYSYGVNSTEKGDLSSESTVSRIRTEHFPLTLESARPSHTSQYLCASSAGQGGEKLFFGSGTQLSVL.

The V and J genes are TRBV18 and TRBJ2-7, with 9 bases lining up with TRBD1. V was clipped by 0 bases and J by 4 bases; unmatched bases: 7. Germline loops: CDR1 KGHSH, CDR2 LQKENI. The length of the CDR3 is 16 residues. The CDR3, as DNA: TGTGCCAGCTCACCACCGGTCACAGGGGGCGTGTACGAGCAGTACTTC. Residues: CASSPPVTGGVYEQYF.

The CDR3 region has the DNA TGTGCCAGCAGCTTGAGCGGACAGATACAAGAGACCCAGTACTTC. Encoded protein: CASSLSGQIQETQYF. This chain links TRBV7-9 with TRBJ2-5; the D gene is possibly TRBD1 (6 bases). This CDR3 is built from 15 residues. The germline V gene has CDR1 SEHNR and CDR2 FQNEAQ (reference sequence). V was shortened by 3 bases and J by 2 bases, with 13 bases between the two germline ends.

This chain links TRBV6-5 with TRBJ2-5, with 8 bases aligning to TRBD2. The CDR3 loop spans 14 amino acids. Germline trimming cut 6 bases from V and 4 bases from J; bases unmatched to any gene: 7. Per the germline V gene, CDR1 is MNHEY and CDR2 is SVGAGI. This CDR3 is CASRPPGGGETQYF. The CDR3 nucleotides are TGTGCCAGCAGACCACCGGGGGGGGGAGAGACCCAGTACTTC.

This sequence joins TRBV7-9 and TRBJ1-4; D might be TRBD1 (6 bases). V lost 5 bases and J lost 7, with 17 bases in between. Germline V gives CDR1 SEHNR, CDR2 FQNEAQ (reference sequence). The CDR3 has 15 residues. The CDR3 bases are TGTGCCAGCAGCCCGGGCGGGGGGCCGGGTGAAAAACTGTTTTTT. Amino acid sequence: CASSPGGGPGEKLFF. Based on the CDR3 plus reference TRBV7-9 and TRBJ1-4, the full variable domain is DTGVSQNPRHKITKRGQNVTFRCDPISEHNRLYWYRQTLGQGPEFLTYFQNEAQLEKSRLLSDRFSAERPKGSFSTLEIQRTEQGDSAMYLCASSPGGGPGEKLFFGSGTQLSVL.

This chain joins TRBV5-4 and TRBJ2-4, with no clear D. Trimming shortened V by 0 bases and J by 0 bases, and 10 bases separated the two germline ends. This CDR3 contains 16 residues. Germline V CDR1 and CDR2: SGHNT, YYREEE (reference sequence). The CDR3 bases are TGTGCCAGCAGCTTGGCCGGAGACCTAGCCAAAAACATTCAGTACTTC. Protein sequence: CASSLAGDLAKNIQYF.

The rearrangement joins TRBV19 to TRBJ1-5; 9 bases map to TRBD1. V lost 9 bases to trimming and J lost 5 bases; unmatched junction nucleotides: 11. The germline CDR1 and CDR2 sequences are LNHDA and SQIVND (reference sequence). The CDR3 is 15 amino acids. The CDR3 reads CASHPGQGTDQPQHF. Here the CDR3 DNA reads TGTGCCAGCCATCCGGGACAGGGAACGGATCAGCCCCAGCATTTT. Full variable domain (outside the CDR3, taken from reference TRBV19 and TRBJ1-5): DGGITQSPKYLFRKEGQNVTLSCEQNLNHDAMYWYRQDPGQGLRLIYYSQIVNDFQKGDIAEGYSVSREKKESFPLTVTSAQKNPTAFYLCASHPGQGTDQPQHFGDGTRLSIL.

The CDR3 nucleotides are TGTGCCAGCAGCTCCGGGGCAGGGGCAACCCCTGGGGCTTTCTTT. As protein: CASSSGAGATPGAFF. This chain connects TRBV5-6 to TRBJ1-1, with D maybe TRBD1 (6 bases). The germline V and J ends were trimmed by 3 bases and 11 bases, with 23 bases remaining between them. From germline, CDR1 is SGHDT and CDR2 YYEEEE. This CDR3 is built from 15 residues.

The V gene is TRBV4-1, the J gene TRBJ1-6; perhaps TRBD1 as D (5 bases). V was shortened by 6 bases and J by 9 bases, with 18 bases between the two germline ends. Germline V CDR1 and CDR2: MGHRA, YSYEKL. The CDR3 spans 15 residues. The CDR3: CASRDWQGVASPLHF. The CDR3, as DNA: TGCGCCAGCAGAGACTGGCAGGGCGTAGCTTCACCCCTCCACTTT.

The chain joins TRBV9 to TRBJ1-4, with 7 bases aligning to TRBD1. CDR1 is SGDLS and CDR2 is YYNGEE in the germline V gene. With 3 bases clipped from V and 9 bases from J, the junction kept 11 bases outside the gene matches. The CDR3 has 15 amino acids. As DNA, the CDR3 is TGTGCCAGCAGCGGTGGCGGACAGGACTCTAAAAAACTGTTTTTT. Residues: CASSGGGQDSKKLFF.

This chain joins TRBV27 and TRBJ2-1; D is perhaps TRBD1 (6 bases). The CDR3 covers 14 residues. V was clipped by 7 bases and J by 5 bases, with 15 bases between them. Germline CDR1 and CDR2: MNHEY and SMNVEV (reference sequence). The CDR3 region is CASNLQGPNNEQFF. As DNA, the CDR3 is TGTGCCAGCAACCTACAGGGACCTAACAATGAGCAGTTCTTC.

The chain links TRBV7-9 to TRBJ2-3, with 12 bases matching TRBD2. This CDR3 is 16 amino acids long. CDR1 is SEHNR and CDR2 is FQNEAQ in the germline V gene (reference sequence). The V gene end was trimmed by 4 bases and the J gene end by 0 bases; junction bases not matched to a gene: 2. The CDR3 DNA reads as TGTGCCAGCAGCTCCGGGACTAGCGGGAGCACAGATACGCAGTATTTT. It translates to CASSSGTSGSTDTQYF.

This chain's CDR3 is CASSLDRADTIYF. The CDR3 DNA is TGTGCCAGCAGCTTGGACAGGGCGGACACCATATATTTT. The chain carries TRBV11-3 and TRBJ1-3, with TRBD1 matching 8 bases. The J segment lost 8 bases and the V segment lost 3 bases, leaving 3 bases of the junction unmatched. This CDR3 has 13 amino acids. Germline-derived CDR1 and CDR2 are SGHNT and YENEEA.